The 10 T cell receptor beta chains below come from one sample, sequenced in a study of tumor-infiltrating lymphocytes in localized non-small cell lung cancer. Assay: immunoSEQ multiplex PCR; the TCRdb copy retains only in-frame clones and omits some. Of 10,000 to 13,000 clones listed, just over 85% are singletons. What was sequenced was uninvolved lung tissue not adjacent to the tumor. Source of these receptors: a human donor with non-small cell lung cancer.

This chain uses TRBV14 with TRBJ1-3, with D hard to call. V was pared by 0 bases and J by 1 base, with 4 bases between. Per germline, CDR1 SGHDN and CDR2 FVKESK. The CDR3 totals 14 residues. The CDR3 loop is CASSQDRSGNTIYF. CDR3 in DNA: TGTGCCAGCAGCCAAGATAGATCTGGAAACACCATATATTTT.

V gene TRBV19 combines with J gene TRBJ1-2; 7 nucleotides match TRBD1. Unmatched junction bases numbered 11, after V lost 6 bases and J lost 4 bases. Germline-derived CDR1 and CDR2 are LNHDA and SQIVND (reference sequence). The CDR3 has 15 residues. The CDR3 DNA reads TGTGCCAGTAGCCCCAACAGGGGAGCAGGCTATGGCTACACCTTC. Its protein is CASSPNRGAGYGYTF.

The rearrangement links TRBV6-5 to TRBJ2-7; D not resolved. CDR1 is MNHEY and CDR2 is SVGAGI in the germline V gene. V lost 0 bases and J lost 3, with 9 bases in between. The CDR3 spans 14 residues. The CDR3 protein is CASSYSGSLYEQYF. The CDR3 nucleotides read TGTGCCAGCAGTTACTCAGGGTCCCTCTACGAGCAGTACTTC.

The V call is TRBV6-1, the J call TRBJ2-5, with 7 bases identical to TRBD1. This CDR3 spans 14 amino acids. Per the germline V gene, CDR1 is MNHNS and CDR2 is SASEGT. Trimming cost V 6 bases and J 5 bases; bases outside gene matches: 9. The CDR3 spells CASRHYTGDETQYF. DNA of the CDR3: TGTGCCAGCAGGCATTACACAGGGGATGAGACCCAGTACTTC.

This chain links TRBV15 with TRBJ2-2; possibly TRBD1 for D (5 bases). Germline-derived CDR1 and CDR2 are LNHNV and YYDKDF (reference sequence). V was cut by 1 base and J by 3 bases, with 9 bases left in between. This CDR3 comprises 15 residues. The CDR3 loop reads CATSRAGRDTGELFF. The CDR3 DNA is TGTGCCACCAGCAGAGCGGGCAGGGACACCGGGGAGCTGTTTTTT.

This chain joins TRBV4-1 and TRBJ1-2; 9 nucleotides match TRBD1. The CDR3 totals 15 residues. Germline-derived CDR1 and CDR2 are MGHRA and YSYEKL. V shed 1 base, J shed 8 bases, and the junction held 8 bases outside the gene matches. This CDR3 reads CASSQVAQGAGGYTF. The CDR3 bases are TGCGCCAGCAGCCAAGTTGCACAGGGGGCGGGGGGCTACACCTTC.

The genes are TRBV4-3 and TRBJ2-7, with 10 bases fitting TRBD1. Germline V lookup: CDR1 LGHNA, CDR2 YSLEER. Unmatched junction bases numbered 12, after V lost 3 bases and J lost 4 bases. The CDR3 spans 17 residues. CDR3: CASSQDRGRSQPYEQYF. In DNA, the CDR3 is TGCGCCAGCAGCCAGGACAGGGGGAGAAGCCAGCCTTACGAGCAGTACTTC.

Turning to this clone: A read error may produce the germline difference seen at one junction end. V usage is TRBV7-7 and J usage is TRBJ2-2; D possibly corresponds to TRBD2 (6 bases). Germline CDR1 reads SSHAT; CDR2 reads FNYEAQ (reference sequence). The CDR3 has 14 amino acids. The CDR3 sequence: CASSLTGSTGELFF. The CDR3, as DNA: TGTGCTAGCAGCTTAACCGGGAGCACCGGGGAGCTGTTTTTT.

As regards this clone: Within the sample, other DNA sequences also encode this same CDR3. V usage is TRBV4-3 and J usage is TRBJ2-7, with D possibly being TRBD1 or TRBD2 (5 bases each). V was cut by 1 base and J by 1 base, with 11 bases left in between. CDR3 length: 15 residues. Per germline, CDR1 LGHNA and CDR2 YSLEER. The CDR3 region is CASSQVVGASYEQYF. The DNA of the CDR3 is TGCGCCAGCAGCCAAGTAGTCGGGGCTTCCTACGAGCAGTACTTC.

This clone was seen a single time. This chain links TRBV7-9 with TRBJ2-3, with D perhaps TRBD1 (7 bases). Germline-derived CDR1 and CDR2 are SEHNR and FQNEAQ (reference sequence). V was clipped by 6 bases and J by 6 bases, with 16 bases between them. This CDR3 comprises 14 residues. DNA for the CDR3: TGTGCCAGCAGAGCCAGGGGGGATTACGATACGCAGTATTTT. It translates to CASRARGDYDTQYF.